Presented here are 9 T cell receptor beta chains from one specimen sequenced in a study of T-cell reconstitution after alpha-beta-depleted transplantation in children. TCRbeta library preparation incorporated unique molecular identifiers. TCRdb analysed the PCR reads with MiXCR anew, one entry per CDR3 protein. The table shows some 640,000 distinct CDR3 sequences, with roughly 15% occurring only once. Sequenced here: PBMCs from the stem cell graft donor, sampled from the stem cell graft. The origin of the receptors is a human donor who donated a stem cell graft to a child with acute myeloid leukemia.

The rearrangement joins TRBV11-1 to TRBJ2-5, with TRBD1 matching 9 bases. The germline gives CDR1 SGHAT, CDR2 FQDESV (reference sequence). The CDR3 has 18 amino acids. V lost 4 bases to trimming and J lost 1 base; unmatched junction nucleotides: 13. The CDR3 DNA reads TGTGCCAGCAGCTCGGGACAGGGAGGTCTGGGTCCCCAAGAGACCCAGTACTTC. Its protein is CASSSGQGGLGPQETQYF. Full variable domain (outside the CDR3, taken from reference TRBV11-1 and TRBJ2-5): EAEVAQSPRYKITEKSQAVAFWCDPISGHATLYWYRQILGQGPELLVQFQDESVVDDSQLPKDRFSAERLKGVDSTLKIQPAELGDSAMYLCASSSGQGGLGPQETQYFGPGTRLLVL.

In its sample, this clonotype was seen many times. The V gene is TRBV29-1, the J gene TRBJ1-1; possible D gene TRBD1, 5 bases. CDR3 length equals 13 residues. Germline values: CDR1 SQVTM, CDR2 ANQGSEA. V lost 2 bases and J 7 bases, leaving 14 bases between the germline ends. Written as DNA, the CDR3 is TGCAGCGTTGAACAGAGGGGACGAGGTGAAGCTTTCTTT. This encodes CSVEQRGRGEAFF.

The chain couples TRBV5-1 to TRBJ2-5; TRBD1 matches at 9 bases. After removal of 4 bases from V and 4 bases from J, the junction contained 14 bases not matched to a gene. CDR1 is SGHRS, CDR2 YFSETQ, per germline. The length of the CDR3 is 17 residues. CDR3 residues: CASSQSLAGQGTETQYF. CDR3 in DNA: TGCGCCAGCAGCCAGTCCCTGGCGGGACAGGGAACAGAGACCCAGTACTTC. The full variable domain, rest sourced from reference TRBV5-1 and TRBJ2-5, is KAGVTQTPRYLIKTRGQQVTLSCSPISGHRSVSWYQQTPGQGLQFLFEYFSETQRNKGNFPGRFSGRQFSNSRSEMNVSTLELGDSALYLCASSQSLAGQGTETQYFGPGTRLLVL.

The CDR3 spells CASSELLPEFWQGAEDTQYF. The CDR3 coding sequence is TGTGCCAGCAGTGAACTGCTCCCCGAGTTTTGGCAGGGGGCCGAAGATACGCAGTATTTT. The chain uses TRBV25-1 and TRBJ2-3; 8 nucleotides agree with TRBD1. The CDR3 has 20 amino acids. Trimming took 2 bases from V and 5 from J; bases not matched to a gene: 21. The V gene's germline CDR1 is MGHDK and CDR2 SYGVNS. Full variable domain (missing parts from reference TRBV25-1 and TRBJ2-3): EADIYQTPRYLVIGTGKKITLECSQTMGHDKMYWYQQDPGMELHLIHYSYGVNSTEKGDLSSESTVSRIRTEHFPLTLESARPSHTSQYLCASSELLPEFWQGAEDTQYFGPGTRLTVL.

The V call is TRBV24-1, the J call TRBJ2-5, with 9 bases matching TRBD2. The germline V gene encodes CDR1 KGHDR and CDR2 SFDVKD. CDR3 size: 16 residues. Trimming at V came to 1 base and at J to 2 bases, leaving 4 bases not matched to a gene. The CDR3 loop reads CATSDLSSGAQETQYF. The DNA of the CDR3 is TGTGCCACCAGTGATTTATCTAGCGGGGCGCAAGAGACCCAGTACTTC.

This clonotype was seen a few times. The chain links TRBV18 to TRBJ2-1; 8 bases agree with TRBD1. The CDR3 has 15 amino acids. The V segment lost 3 bases and the J segment 7 bases; nucleotides outside the gene matches: 8. Looked up from germline, CDR1 is KGHSH and CDR2 is LQKENI. For the CDR3, the DNA is TGTGCCAGCTCACCCCAGGGACAGGCGACGAATGAGCAGTTCTTC. It translates to CASSPQGQATNEQFF.

The V call is TRBV25-1, the J call TRBJ2-7; 8 bases map to TRBD1. J lost 2 bases, V lost 6 bases, and 9 bases had no gene match. The CDR3 loop spans 15 amino acids. Germline CDR1 reads MGHDK; CDR2 reads SYGVNS. CDR3 bases: TGTGCCAGCAGCGACAGGGGCACCCCAACCTACGAGCAGTACTTC. Protein: CASSDRGTPTYEQYF.

This clonotype was seen ten or more times. The rearrangement links TRBV20-1 to TRBJ2-1, with 11 bases matching TRBD2. Germline-derived CDR1 and CDR2 are DFQATT and SNEGSKA (reference sequence). This CDR3 is 14 amino acids long. The V segment lost 6 bases and the J segment 8 bases; nucleotides outside the gene matches: 9. For the CDR3, the DNA is TGCAGTGCCCCCCCTAGCGGGGGGATCGATGAGCAGTTCTTC. It translates to CSAPPSGGIDEQFF.

V and J are TRBV29-1 and TRBJ2-1; 8 nucleotides match TRBD1. CDR3 length: 14 residues. The germline gives CDR1 SQVTM, CDR2 ANQGSEA. The V segment lost 6 bases and the J segment 1 base; nucleotides outside the gene matches: 5. CDR3 region: CSVGQGASYNEQFF. The CDR3 DNA reads TGCAGCGTGGGGCAGGGGGCGTCCTACAATGAGCAGTTCTTC.